Listed here are 9 T cell receptor beta chains from one sample, sequenced in a study of T-cell memory formation after mild COVID-19. MiXCR, run by TCRdb on the 5' RACE reads, gives a single entry per CDR3 protein. This table has approximately 570,000 distinct CDR3 sequences, 15% to 20% appearing once. Sequencing was done on a sample of PBMCs or a T cell subset sorted from them (not recorded which). Receptors originate from an adult woman who had mild COVID-19 (a few samples of this study predate the infection). Cell type and time point are not known.

The chain recombines TRBV7-3 with TRBJ2-3; D not certain. Germline V gene lookup returns CDR1 SGHTA and CDR2 FQGTGA. This CDR3 region has 11 residues. V was trimmed by 5 bases and J by 7 bases, leaving 7 bases between them. CDR3: CASSAGNTQYF. In DNA, the CDR3 is TGTGCCAGCAGCGCCGGCAATACGCAGTATTTT.

This clonotype was counted between two and nine times. The chain couples TRBV9 to TRBJ1-1; D ambiguous. V dropped 1 base and J dropped 0 bases, with 7 bases sitting between them. Germline CDR1 reads SGDLS; CDR2 reads YYNGEE. The CDR3 covers 14 residues. The CDR3 DNA is TGTGCCAGCAGCGTATTGTCCCTGAACACTGAAGCTTTCTTT. Its translation: CASSVLSLNTEAFF.

The genes are TRBV4-3 and TRBJ2-5; D remains ambiguous. Trimming stripped 3 bases from V and 10 bases from J, with 18 bases between. The CDR3 loop spans 14 amino acids. Germline V gives CDR1 LGHNA, CDR2 YSLEER. CDR3 DNA sequence: TGCGCCAGCAGCCATATTTTGAGATATTCCGACCAGTACTTC. This gives the protein CASSHILRYSDQYF.

This chain joins TRBV6-5 and TRBJ2-7; D is uncertain. Germline-derived CDR1 and CDR2 are MNHEY and SVGAGI. This CDR3 comprises 15 residues. Trimming left V 0 bases short and J 6 bases short, with 15 bases between. The CDR3 protein is CASSYSSQPGFEQYF. The CDR3 DNA reads TGTGCCAGCAGTTACTCGAGTCAGCCGGGCTTCGAGCAGTACTTC.

This chain connects TRBV12-3 or TRBV12-4 to TRBJ1-2; 7 nucleotides agree with TRBD1. The CDR3 contains 14 residues. V dropped 2 bases and J dropped 5; count of bases not matched to a gene: 5. CDR3 sequence (DNA): TGTGCCAGCAGTTTAAGAGGGGGCGCTTATGGCTACACCTTC. Translation: CASSLRGGAYGYTF.

The rearrangement uses TRBV18 and TRBJ2-4, with D perhaps TRBD1 (6 bases). The CDR3 is 13 residues long. Germline CDR1 KGHSH, CDR2 LQKENI. V dropped 6 bases and J dropped 5 bases, with 11 bases sitting between them. The CDR3, as DNA: TGTGCCAGCTCGGGGGCGTTAGAAAACATTCAGTACTTC. The encoded protein is CASSGALENIQYF.

This clonotype was observed a handful of times. The chain combines TRBV11-2 with TRBJ2-1, with D possibly being TRBD1 (6 bases). Germline CDR1 and CDR2: SGHAT and FQNNGV. V was pared by 0 bases and J by 8 bases, with 17 bases between. The CDR3 has 16 amino acids. CDR3 DNA: TGTGCCAGCAGCTTAGAGGGACAATGGATCTCGGATGAGCAGTTCTTC. Translation gives CASSLEGQWISDEQFF.

This clonotype has just a few counts. This chain joins TRBV7-9 and TRBJ2-3, with 8 positions matching TRBD2. Germline trimming cut 5 bases from V and 2 bases from J; bases unmatched to any gene: 6. Germline V gene lookup returns CDR1 SEHNR and CDR2 FQNEAQ (reference sequence). CDR3 length equals 15 residues. The CDR3 is CASSPGSGTTDTQYF. The CDR3, as DNA: TGTGCCAGCAGCCCGGGTAGCGGGACCACAGATACGCAGTATTTT.

This chain connects TRBV7-2 to TRBJ2-3, with D possibly being TRBD2 (6 bases). Germline V gives CDR1 SGHTA, CDR2 FQGNSA. This CDR3 contains 14 residues. Trimming cost V 10 bases and J 0 bases, with 14 bases left between them. The CDR3 DNA reads as TGTGCCATCGGGGGTTTTGGTAGCACAGATACGCAGTATTTT. This encodes CAIGGFGSTDTQYF.